A selection of T cell receptor beta chains follows, all from one sample in a study of blood T cell repertoires in COVID-19. The data were produced by immunoSEQ multiplex PCR, yet TCRdb's version contains in-frame clones alone and is incomplete. In the table there are approximately 280,000 clones, around 88% of which are singletons. The sequencing input was PBMCs or T cells enriched from blood (not recorded which). All receptors come from a woman in her thirties or forties who had recovered from COVID-19. Both conserved end residues are part of each CDR3. The D gene is left open where the match is weak. Clone sizes are given selectively: once, few, many, or a class where the clone is expanded.

>TRBJ2-1|once|TRBV6-5|TRBD1
TGTGCCAGCAGACCAGACAGGGGGCCCTCTGGGGAGCAGTTCTTC
CASRPDRGPSGEQFF
>TRBJ1-2|.|TRBV5-6|TRBD1
TGTGCCAGCAGAGTGGACAGGACTAACTATGGCTACACCTTC
CASRVDRTNYGYTF
>TRBJ2-5|.|TRBV7-3|.
TGTGCCAGCAGCCTTGACGGGGTGGATGGGACCCAGTACTTC
CASSLDGVDGTQYF
>TRBJ1-4|.|TRBV19|.
TGTGCCAGTTCTGGGGGCGCAGCTAATGAAAAACTGTTTTTT
CASSGGAANEKLFF
>TRBJ2-1|.|TRBV15|.
TGTGCCACCAGCAGAGATCGAGAGGGAGGTCCGCTCAATGAGCAGTTCTTC
CATSRDREGGPLNEQFF
>TRBJ2-7|.|TRBV6-4|.
TGTGCCAGCAAATCGGGTCGATTCTACGAGCAGTACTTC
CASKSGRFYEQYF
>TRBJ2-1|.|TRBV14|TRBD2
TGTGCCAGCAGCCAGTCCGTTGGAGGACTAGTTGTGGGTGAGCAGTTCTTC
CASSQSVGGLVVGEQFF
>TRBJ1-2|.|TRBV7-8|.
TGTGCCAGCAGCATCGGACAGCAGCTTAACTATGGCTACACCTTC
CASSIGQQLNYGYTF
>TRBJ2-4|.|TRBV4-3|.
TGCGCCAGCAGCCAAGAGAGCGGTCCCCAAAGCATTCAGTACTTC
CASSQESGPQSIQYF
>TRBJ2-1|.|TRBV7-2|TRBD2
TGTGCCAGCAGCCCTAGCGGTCGCCACTCCTACAATGAGCAGTTCTTC
CASSPSGRHSYNEQFF
>TRBJ1-6|.|TRBV3-1/TRBV3-2|TRBD1
TGTGCCAGCAGCCAAGCAGGGACAGAAAGATCACCCCTCCACTTT
CASSQAGTERSPLHF
>TRBJ2-7|few|TRBV19|.
TGTGCCGTTCGGGGGAATGGCTACGAGCAGTACTTC
CAVRGNGYEQYF
>TRBJ1-4|.|TRBV2|TRBD1
TGTGCCAGCAGAGCGGGACAGGATGGTGAAAAACTGTTTTTT
CASRAGQDGEKLFF
>TRBJ2-1|.|TRBV29-1|TRBD2
TGCAGCGTGTATTATAGCGGGAGGGCCGCTGAGCAGTTCTTC
CSVYYSGRAAEQFF
>TRBJ2-7|.|TRBV7-2|.
TGTGCCAGCAGCTCCCCCGGCACAGACTACGAGCAGTACTTC
CASSSPGTDYEQYF
>TRBJ2-3|.|TRBV9|TRBD1
TGTGCCAGCAGCGTAGGAGGGACAGGCACAGATACGCAGTATTTT
CASSVGGTGTDTQYF
>TRBJ1-3|.|TRBV6-5|.
TGTGCCAGCCGGGGGGTGGACACCATATATTTT
CASRGVDTIYF
>TRBJ1-1|.|TRBV10-3|.
TGTGCCATCAGTGACCCAGGGACAAGGAACACTGAAGCTTTCTTT
CAISDPGTRNTEAFF
>TRBJ1-3|.|TRBV28|.
TGTGCCAGCAGGGCCTCAGGGGCAAACACCATATATTTT
CASRASGANTIYF
>TRBJ2-3|once|TRBV14|TRBD2
TGTGCCAGCAGCCGAAATTGGGCTAGCGGGAGCGGTACGCAGTATTTT
CASSRNWASGSGTQYF
>TRBJ2-7|.|TRBV7-2|.
TGTGCCAGCAGCTTAGTACTAGCACCCTACGAGCAGTACTTC
CASSLVLAPYEQYF
>TRBJ1-4|.|TRBV6-6|.
TGTGCCAGCAGTCCTCAGGGGCGTAATGAAAAACTGTTTTTT
CASSPQGRNEKLFF
>TRBJ1-5|once|TRBV24-1|.
TGTGCCACCAGTGATTCCCGACAGGGCAATCAGCCCCAGCATTTT
CATSDSRQGNQPQHF
>TRBJ1-5|.|TRBV28|TRBD1
TGTGCCAGCAGTAGGGACAGGGCTCGCAATCAGCCCCAGCATTTT
CASSRDRARNQPQHF
>TRBJ2-7|.|TRBV4-3|TRBD2
TGCGCCAGCAGCCAAGCGAGGAGCGGGAGCTCCTACGAGCAGTACTTC
CASSQARSGSSYEQYF
>TRBJ2-5|.|TRBV28|.
TGTGCCAGCAGCCCGGGACTCCAAGAGACCCAGTACTTC
CASSPGLQETQYF
>TRBJ2-3|.|TRBV28|.
TGTGCCAGCAGAGCCCCGTCAGATACGCAGTATTTT
CASRAPSDTQYF
>TRBJ1-4|.|TRBV2|.
TGTGCCAGCAGTGCGGACAGTGCAACTAATGAAAAACTGTTTTTT
CASSADSATNEKLFF
>TRBJ2-7|.|TRBV24-1|.
TGTGCCACCAGTGATCGGGATCAAAAATACTTC
CATSDRDQKYF
>TRBJ2-7|.|TRBV18|TRBD2
TGTGCCAGCTCACCGACAGGAGCGGGAGGGATCTACGAGCAGTACTTC
CASSPTGAGGIYEQYF
>TRBJ2-1|.|TRBV6-2/TRBV6-3|TRBD2
TGTGCCAGCAGCCCCAGCGGGAAGTCCTACAATGAGCAGTTCTTC
CASSPSGKSYNEQFF
>TRBJ2-1|.|TRBV5-8|TRBD2
TGTGCCAGCAGCTGGCTTTCTAGCGGGACTGATGAGCAGTTCTTC
CASSWLSSGTDEQFF
>TRBJ2-1|once|TRBV7-2|.
TGTGCCAGCAGCCCCTCCGGCTATAGCGAGCAGTTCTTC
CASSPSGYSEQFF
>TRBJ1-4|.|TRBV3-1/TRBV3-2|.
TGTGCCAGCAGCCAAGCTTCCGGGTCGGGGGAAAAACTGTTTTTT
CASSQASGSGEKLFF
>TRBJ1-1|.|TRBV19|TRBD1
TGTGCCAGTAGTTCGACAGGGGGATGGGCTTTCTTT
CASSSTGGWAFF
>TRBJ1-5|.|TRBV6-5|.
TGTGCCAGCAGTTCCGACAGCCCGTATCAGCCCCAGCATTTT
CASSSDSPYQPQHF
>TRBJ2-1|once|TRBV19|.
TGTGCCAGTAGTGCGGGAAACTCCTACAATGAGCAGTTCTTC
CASSAGNSYNEQFF
>TRBJ2-3|.|TRBV28|TRBD2
TGTGCCAGCAGCGATACAGCGGGGAGGGCCGAAGATACGCAGTATTTT
CASSDTAGRAEDTQYF
>TRBJ1-1|.|TRBV5-5|.
TGTGCCAGCAGCGGGGGACTTGGAGGGGTCACTGAAGCTTTCTTT
CASSGGLGGVTEAFF
>TRBJ1-2|.|TRBV29-1|.
TGCAGCGCCATCCGGGACACTAACTATGGCTACACCTTC
CSAIRDTNYGYTF
>TRBJ2-1|.|TRBV6-4|TRBD2
TGTGCCAGCAGGAGACTAGCGGACAATGAGCAGTTCTTC
CASRRLADNEQFF
>TRBJ1-1|.|TRBV3-1/TRBV3-2|.
TGTGCCAGCAGCCCCCCAGGGTACGACACTGAAGCTTTCTTT
CASSPPGYDTEAFF
>TRBJ2-7|few|TRBV10-2|.
TGCGCCAGCAAAGGGGACTCACCGACCTACGAGCAGTACTTC
CASKGDSPTYEQYF
>TRBJ2-7|.|TRBV7-2|TRBD1
TGTGCCAGCAGCTTAAGGGACAGAGACTACGAGCAGTACTTC
CASSLRDRDYEQYF
>TRBJ1-2|.|TRBV24-1|.
TGTGCCACCAGTGATTCCACATCGCAGGGATGGTATGGCTACACCTTC
CATSDSTSQGWYGYTF
>TRBJ1-3|.|TRBV18|.
TGTGCCAGCTCACCACCGTCAGTCCGCCGAAACACCATATATTTT
CASSPPSVRRNTIYF
>TRBJ1-4|.|TRBV28|.
TGTGCCAGCAGTTTATGGTCCCTCAATGAAAAACTGTTTTTT
CASSLWSLNEKLFF
>TRBJ1-3|.|TRBV5-1|TRBD1
TGCGCCAGCAGCCGAGGACAGGGAGGAAACACCATATATTTT
CASSRGQGGNTIYF
>TRBJ1-1|once|TRBV19|TRBD1
TGTGCCAGTATGGACAGGGGGCGGAACACTGAAGCTTTCTTT
CASMDRGRNTEAFF
>TRBJ2-5|.|TRBV2|TRBD1
TGTGCCAGCACCAACCTGCACAGGGGAATGCGGGAGACCCAGTACTTC
CASTNLHRGMRETQYF
>TRBJ1-2|.|TRBV27|.
TGTGCCAGCAGTCTGGGGGGGCAAATCTCCCCTTGGGGCTATGGCTACACCTTC
CASSLGGQISPWGYGYTF
>TRBJ1-4|.|TRBV5-6|.
TGTGCCAGCAGCTTGTATGGGGGCGCGGTGGAAAAACTGTTTTTT
CASSLYGGAVEKLFF